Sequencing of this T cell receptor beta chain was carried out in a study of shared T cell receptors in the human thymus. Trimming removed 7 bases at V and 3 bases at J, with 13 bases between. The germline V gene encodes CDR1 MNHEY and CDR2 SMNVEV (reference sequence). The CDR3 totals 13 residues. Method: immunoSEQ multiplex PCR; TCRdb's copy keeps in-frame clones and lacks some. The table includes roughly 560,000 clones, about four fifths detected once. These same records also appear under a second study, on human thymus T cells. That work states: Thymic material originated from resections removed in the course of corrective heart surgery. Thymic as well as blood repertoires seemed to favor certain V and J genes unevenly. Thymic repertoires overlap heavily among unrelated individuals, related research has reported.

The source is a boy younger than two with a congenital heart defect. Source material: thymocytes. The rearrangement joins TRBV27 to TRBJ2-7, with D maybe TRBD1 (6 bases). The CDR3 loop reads CASTLGAGYEQYF. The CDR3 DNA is TGTGCCAGCACCTTGGGGGCAGGCTACGAGCAGTACTTC.